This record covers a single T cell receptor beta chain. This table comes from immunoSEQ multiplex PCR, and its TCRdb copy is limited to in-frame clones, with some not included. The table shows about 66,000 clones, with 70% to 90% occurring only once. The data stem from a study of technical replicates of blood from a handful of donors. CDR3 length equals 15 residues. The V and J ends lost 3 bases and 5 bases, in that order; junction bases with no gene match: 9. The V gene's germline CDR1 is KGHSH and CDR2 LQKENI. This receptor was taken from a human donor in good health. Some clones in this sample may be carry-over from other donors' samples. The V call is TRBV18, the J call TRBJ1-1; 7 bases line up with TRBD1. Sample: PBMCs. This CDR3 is CASSPPRSGGTEAFF. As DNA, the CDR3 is TGTGCCAGCTCACCCCCCCGGTCAGGGGGGACTGAAGCTTTCTTT.